Sequencing of this T cell receptor beta chain was carried out in a study of blood T cell repertoires in COVID-19. Study in general: Spain, Italy and the United States supplied samples that represented acute and convalescent COVID-19.

In the authors' workflow: Researchers report that nucleated cell counts were estimated from reference gene primer amplification. Data came from immunoSEQ multiplex PCR; TCRdb stores just in-frame clones and leaves some out. The V and J calls and clone size were taken over from that table, and D and trimming were inferred from the DNA. Of under 250,000 clones listed, around four fifths are singletons. The receptor comes from a woman in her forties with active or convalescent COVID-19. Sequenced sample: peripheral blood.

The CDR3 DNA reads TGCGCCAGCAGCCAAGGGTTAACGGGGGGGTACTCCTACGAGCAGTACTTC. It translates to CASSQGLTGGYSYEQYF. V gene TRBV4-3 combines with J gene TRBJ2-7, with TRBD2 matching 8 bases. The CDR3 is made up of 17 amino acids. J gave up 0 bases and V 1 base, and 8 bases lay outside the gene matches. In germline, CDR1 is LGHNA, CDR2 YSLEER.